These 27 T cell receptor beta chains originate from one sample sequenced in a study of blood T cell repertoires in COVID-19. Here immunoSEQ multiplex PCR was the method, and the copy in TCRdb shows in-frame clones only, minus some. The table has 150,000 to 200,000 clones, just over 85% seen once; the top ten hold 7%. Sequencing was done on a sample of peripheral blood. These receptors originate from a man aged 45-60 years with active or convalescent COVID-19.

The chain carries TRBV29-1 and TRBJ1-1; 11 nucleotides align to TRBD1. The V gene's germline CDR1 is SQVTM and CDR2 ANQGSEA. V was pared by 7 bases and J by 7 bases, with 11 bases of the junction left unmatched. The CDR3 runs 14 residues. The CDR3, as DNA: TGCAGCGCCGGAGGGACAGGGGGGATCGTTGAAGCTTTCTTT. This gives the protein CSAGGTGGIVEAFF.

The gene calls are TRBV5-4 and TRBJ2-2, with D unclear. Germline CDR1 reads SGHNT; CDR2 reads YYREEE (reference sequence). V was cut by 4 bases and J by 0 bases, with 7 bases left in between. The CDR3 has 14 amino acids. Here the CDR3 DNA reads TGTGCCAGCAGCCACGAGCCGAACACCGGGGAGCTGTTTTTT. This sequence encodes CASSHEPNTGELFF.

The gene calls are TRBV24-1 and TRBJ1-4; D is ambiguous. This CDR3 spans 15 amino acids. Trimming removed 4 bases at V and 9 bases at J, with 17 bases between. CDR1 is KGHDR, CDR2 SFDVKD, per germline. The CDR3 region has the DNA TGTGCCACCAGTGAACAGACCAGCCACGAGAAAAAACTGTTTTTT. As protein: CATSEQTSHEKKLFF.

The chain carries TRBV27 and TRBJ2-2, with 12 bases aligning to TRBD2. This CDR3 has 14 residues. Losses at the gene ends were 10 bases for V and 7 bases for J; bases not matched to a gene: 7. Looked up from germline, CDR1 is MNHEY and CDR2 is SMNVEV (reference sequence). The CDR3 region is CATRLAGVVGELFF. In nucleotides, the CDR3 is TGTGCCACCAGACTAGCGGGGGTTGTCGGGGAGCTGTTTTTT.

The chain joins TRBV2 to TRBJ2-7; TRBD1 aligns across 7 bases. The V gene's germline CDR1 is SNHLY and CDR2 FYNNEI. The junction had 7 bases not matched to a gene; V was cut back by 6 bases and J by 5 bases. This CDR3 contains 13 residues. CDR3 residues: CASSLRTGDEQYF. The CDR3 nucleotides are TGTGCCAGCAGCCTACGTACAGGGGACGAGCAGTACTTC.

This chain joins TRBV24-1 and TRBJ2-3; a weak D match, TRBD1 (5 bases). This CDR3 comprises 16 residues. Trimming cost V 4 bases and J 6 bases, with 19 bases left between them. Germline V gene sequence: CDR1 KGHDR, CDR2 SFDVKD. CDR3 coding DNA: TGTGCCACCAGTGACCAGAGGCTACGGACATTGGATACGCAGTATTTT. It specifies CATSDQRLRTLDTQYF.

The rearrangement uses TRBV9 and TRBJ2-2; a weak D match, TRBD2 (6 bases). V shed 4 bases and J shed 4 bases, with 11 bases lying between them. The CDR3 has 14 amino acids. Germline CDR1 and CDR2: SGDLS and YYNGEE. The CDR3 region is CASSLGLTTGELFF. The CDR3 DNA reads as TGTGCCAGCAGCCTGGGACTTACCACCGGGGAGCTGTTTTTT. The full variable domain, completed using reference TRBV9 and TRBJ2-2, is DSGVTQTPKHLITATGQRVTLRCSPRSGDLSVYWYQQSLDQGLQFLIQYYNGEERAKGNILERFSAQQFPDLHSELNLSSLELGDSALYFCASSLGLTTGELFFGEGSRLTVL.

V is TRBV7-6 and J is TRBJ2-3, with D maybe TRBD2 (6 bases). Germline values: CDR1 SGHVS, CDR2 FNYEAQ. The CDR3 runs 17 residues. The V gene lost 6 bases and the J gene lost 0 bases, with 19 bases spanning the gap. The DNA of the CDR3 is TGTGCCAGCAGTCCTCCACCTCCAGGGACTAGCACAGATACGCAGTATTTT. Its translation is CASSPPPPGTSTDTQYF.

The chain uses TRBV5-1 and TRBJ1-1; 7 bases map to TRBD1. There are 18 residues in the CDR3. Per the germline V gene, CDR1 is SGHRS and CDR2 is YFSETQ. Trimming removed 0 bases from V and 0 bases from J; junction bases left unmatched: 11. CDR3 sequence (DNA): TGCGCCAGCAGCTTGGGAAGAGGCGGGGACAGACTGAACACTGAAGCTTTCTTT. Translated, it gives CASSLGRGGDRLNTEAFF.

CDR3 sequence (DNA): TGTGCCAGCAGGTTCAGTCGCGGTCAGAATACGCAGTATTTT. This codes for CASRFSRGQNTQYF. The J gene is TRBJ2-3, the V gene TRBV11-1, with unresolved D. There are 14 residues in the CDR3. The germline V gene has CDR1 SGHAT and CDR2 FQDESV (reference sequence). The ends were cut back, 6 bases at V and 7 bases at J, with 17 bases in the middle.

This sequence joins TRBV21-1 and TRBJ2-7; TRBD1 is the table's D call and was not checked against the DNA. TRBV21-1 corresponds to a pseudogene. This CDR3 spans 16 amino acids. The CDR3 nucleotides read TGTGCCAGCAAGTCGTGCCGGGACAGGGGACCCTACGAGCAGTACTTC. Amino acids: CASKSCRDRGPYEQYF.

This clone came up a few times. DNA of the CDR3: TGTGCTAGTGGTGGGGCAGACTCTGGAAACACCATATATTTT. This codes for CASGGADSGNTIYF. The chain recombines TRBV12-5 with TRBJ1-3; maybe TRBD1 (5 bases). This CDR3 has 14 amino acids. V gave up 5 bases and J gave up 0 bases, with 8 bases separating them. Germline V gene lookup returns CDR1 LGHNT and CDR2 FRNRAP.

The chain combines TRBV28 with TRBJ2-5, with D possibly matching TRBD2 (6 bases). Per germline, CDR1 MDHEN and CDR2 SYDVKM. Trimming pared 5 bases from V and 5 bases from J, leaving 18 bases between. There are 15 residues in the CDR3. The DNA for the CDR3 is TGTGCCAGCAGTCCGCGACTAGATGGATTGGAGACCCAGTACTTC. It translates to CASSPRLDGLETQYF.

The CDR3 DNA reads as TGTGCCACGAGAGCAGATACGCAGTATTTT. Protein product: CATRADTQYF. The rearrangement uses TRBV6-5 and TRBJ2-3; D is uncertain. The CDR3 consists of 10 residues. The germline V gene encodes CDR1 MNHEY and CDR2 SVGAGI. The V end was cut by 10 bases, the J end by 4 bases, with 6 bases between.

The chain uses TRBV7-2 and TRBJ2-1; TRBD1 agrees at 7 bases. Trimming removed 6 bases from V and 9 bases from J; junction bases left unmatched: 14. The germline CDR1 and CDR2 sequences are SGHTA and FQGNSA. CDR3 length: 15 amino acids. Here the CDR3 DNA reads TGTGCCAGCAGAACCGGGACAGCTCGTGGTCTTGAGCAGTTCTTC. Translation gives CASRTGTARGLEQFF.

This clone is a singleton in its sample. The chain uses TRBV19 and TRBJ1-5; D is unclear. Deletions cut 3 bases from V and 0 bases from J, with 9 bases between. The CDR3 loop spans 15 amino acids. Germline V CDR1 and CDR2: LNHDA, SQIVND (reference sequence). The CDR3 region is CASSIGGYSNQPQHF. The CDR3 nucleotides read TGTGCCAGTAGTATCGGCGGATATAGCAATCAGCCCCAGCATTTT. The complete variable domain, with remaining parts taken from reference TRBV19 and TRBJ1-5, reads DGGITQSPKYLFRKEGQNVTLSCEQNLNHDAMYWYRQDPGQGLRLIYYSQIVNDFQKGDIAEGYSVSREKKESFPLTVTSAQKNPTAFYLCASSIGGYSNQPQHFGDGTRLSIL.

The chain is built from TRBV5-1 and TRBJ2-3; 7 nucleotides align to TRBD2. V lost 2 bases to trimming and J lost 2 bases; unmatched junction nucleotides: 2. This CDR3 comprises 14 residues. CDR1 and CDR2 from the germline V gene are SGHRS and YFSETQ. The CDR3 bases are TGCGCCAGCAGCTTTAGCGGGCTCACAGATACGCAGTATTTT. This encodes CASSFSGLTDTQYF.

This chain joins TRBV18 and TRBJ2-3, with 7 bases lining up with TRBD1. This CDR3 is built from 14 residues. After removal of 3 bases from V and 2 bases from J, the junction contained 2 bases not matched to a gene. Germline assignment: CDR1 KGHSH and CDR2 LQKENI. In DNA, the CDR3 is TGTGCCAGCTCACCCGGGACAGTCACAGATACGCAGTATTTT. This translates into CASSPGTVTDTQYF.

This chain links TRBV7-9 with TRBJ2-3; D is possibly TRBD2 (6 bases). The ends were cut back, 6 bases at V and 0 bases at J, with 13 bases in the middle. This CDR3 contains 15 residues. From germline, CDR1 is SEHNR and CDR2 FQNEAQ (reference sequence). Written as DNA, the CDR3 is TGTGCCAGCAGGGAAGCGGGCTCTAGCACAGATACGCAGTATTTT. This encodes CASREAGSSTDTQYF.

V gene TRBV6-2 or TRBV6-3 combines with J gene TRBJ2-5; TRBD2 matches at 11 bases. This CDR3 has 15 residues. Germline lookup yields CDR1 MNHEY and CDR2 SVGEGT. V lost 7 bases, J lost 4 bases, and 8 bases stayed unmatched. The CDR3 sequence is CASTPTSGAAETQYF. CDR3 DNA sequence: TGTGCCAGCACCCCGACTAGCGGGGCGGCAGAGACCCAGTACTTC.

The V gene is TRBV12-3 or TRBV12-4, the J gene TRBJ2-7; perhaps TRBD2 as D (5 bases). The ends were cut back, 2 bases at V and 4 bases at J, with 6 bases in the middle. The CDR3 has 12 residues. The CDR3 DNA sequence: TGTGCCAGCAGTTTACGGAGGTACGAGCAGTACTTC. Translation gives CASSLRRYEQYF.

This clone was seen just once. The chain recombines TRBV6-6 with TRBJ2-7; TRBD1 agrees at 11 bases. V lost 2 bases and J lost 5; bases outside the gene matches: 8. Germline-derived CDR1 and CDR2 are MNHNY and SVGAGI (reference sequence). The CDR3 length is 16 residues. The chain's CDR3 is CASSYGPGQGDHEQYF. The CDR3, as DNA: TGTGCCAGCAGTTACGGTCCGGGACAGGGGGACCACGAGCAGTACTTC.

The chain carries TRBV9 and TRBJ1-2, with D possibly being TRBD1 (5 bases). The germline CDR1 and CDR2 sequences are SGDLS and YYNGEE. Trimming took off 0 bases at V and 6 bases at J, with 15 bases between the two ends. The CDR3 extends over 15 amino acids. CDR3 in amino acids: CASSVAAREQDGYTF. In DNA, the CDR3 is TGTGCCAGCAGCGTAGCTGCCAGGGAACAAGATGGCTACACCTTC.

The V and J genes are TRBV5-4 and TRBJ1-1; D may be TRBD1 (5 bases). Trimming shortened V by 0 bases and J by 0 bases, and 12 bases separated the two germline ends. The CDR3 consists of 16 residues. Germline values: CDR1 SGHNT, CDR2 YYREEE (reference sequence). The CDR3 loop is CASSLGGTSLNTEAFF. The CDR3 DNA reads TGTGCCAGCAGCTTGGGTGGGACTTCATTGAACACTGAAGCTTTCTTT.

The gene calls are TRBV9 and TRBJ2-5, with 8 bases aligning to TRBD2. Trimming removed 0 bases from V and 0 bases from J; junction bases left unmatched: 10. Per the germline V gene, CDR1 is SGDLS and CDR2 is YYNGEE. This CDR3 is built from 18 residues. The CDR3 is CASSVGGSGTPNQETQYF. The CDR3 bases are TGTGCCAGCAGCGTAGGTGGTAGCGGGACCCCCAACCAAGAGACCCAGTACTTC.

The chain uses TRBV24-1 and TRBJ1-6, with D unclear. V was shortened by 4 bases and J by 10 bases, with 7 bases between the two germline ends. Germline V gene sequence: CDR1 KGHDR, CDR2 SFDVKD. This CDR3 has 12 residues. The CDR3 nucleotides read TGTGCCACCAGTGAGCCAGGATCACCCCTCCACTTT. This sequence encodes CATSEPGSPLHF.

This clone showed up just once. The chain joins TRBV7-3 to TRBJ2-2; 7 positions agree with TRBD1. CDR1 SGHTA and CDR2 FQGTGA come from the germline V gene. The junction had 7 bases not matched to a gene; V was cut back by 6 bases and J by 6 bases. CDR3 length equals 14 residues. The CDR3 DNA sequence: TGTGCCAGCAGATACCACGACAGGGCCGGGGAGCTGTTTTTT. It codes for CASRYHDRAGELFF.